Listed below are T cell receptor beta chains from one sample, sequenced in a study of T-cell memory formation after mild COVID-19. TCRdb reprocessed the 5' RACE reads via MiXCR and lists one record per CDR3 protein. This sample carries 350,000 to 450,000 distinct CDR3 sequences, around 28% of them seen once, and the ten largest clones take 13%. Sample: PBMCs or a T cell subset sorted from them (not recorded which). The source is an adult woman who had mild COVID-19 (a few samples of this study predate the infection). Cell type and time point are not known. Both conserved end residues are part of each CDR3. D genes are given only for firm matches. Not every row has a clone size; where given, it reads once, few, many or a size class.

d_call,v_call,j_call,clone_size,cdr3_aa,cdr3_nt
NA,TRBV20-1,TRBJ1-1,NA,CSASVGSAMNTEAFF,TGCAGTGCCTCAGTGGGAAGTGCGATGAACACTGAAGCTTTCTTT
NA,TRBV6-2/TRBV6-3,TRBJ2-1,NA,CASSWAHNEQFF,TGTGCCAGCAGTTGGGCCCACAATGAGCAGTTCTTC
NA,TRBV7-9,TRBJ1-4,NA,CASSSLSRENEKLFF,TGTGCCAGCAGCTCCTTGAGCAGGGAAAATGAAAAACTGTTTTTT
TRBD1,TRBV11-2,TRBJ1-1,few,CASSLVYRGKGTEAFF,TGTGCCAGCAGCTTAGTCTACAGGGGGAAAGGCACTGAAGCTTTCTTT
NA,TRBV3-1,TRBJ2-7,NA,CASSHPWGVRGYEQYF,TGTGCCAGCAGCCACCCCTGGGGAGTACGAGGCTACGAGCAGTACTTC
NA,TRBV29-1,TRBJ2-2,NA,CSVVGVGGELFF,TGCAGCGTTGTAGGTGTTGGCGGGGAGCTGTTTTTT
NA,TRBV20-1,TRBJ2-2,NA,CSARPRTVNTGELFF,TGCAGTGCTAGACCGAGGACCGTAAACACCGGGGAGCTGTTTTTT
TRBD2,TRBV13,TRBJ2-1,NA,CASSLGLAGGYQFHEQFF,TGTGCCAGCAGCTTGGGACTAGCGGGGGGCTATCAATTTCATGAGCAGTTCTTC
NA,TRBV4-2,TRBJ2-5,NA,CASSQDPRGVETQYF,TGTGCCAGCAGCCAAGACCCCCGAGGGGTGGAGACCCAGTACTTC
TRBD1,TRBV9,TRBJ2-3,few,CASSAGGSTDTQYF,TGTGCCAGCAGCGCAGGGGGCAGCACAGATACGCAGTATTTT
NA,TRBV7-3,TRBJ2-3,NA,CASSLNGHTQYF,TGTGCCAGCAGCTTAAACGGGCATACGCAGTATTTT
TRBD1,TRBV6-5,TRBJ2-5,few,CASSYSNRGETQYF,TGTGCCAGCAGTTACTCGAACAGGGGAGAGACCCAGTACTTC
TRBD2,TRBV7-3,TRBJ2-2,NA,CASSSFGEGTGELFF,TGTGCCAGCAGCTCCTTCGGGGAGGGCACCGGGGAGCTGTTTTTT
TRBD2,TRBV29-1,TRBJ2-2,NA,CIVGSSGDGELFF,TGCATCGTTGGTTCTAGCGGGGACGGGGAGCTGTTTTTT
TRBD1,TRBV5-1,TRBJ2-7,NA,CASTNGDSSYEQYF,TGCGCCAGCACGAACGGGGACAGCTCCTACGAGCAGTACTTC
TRBD1,TRBV7-9,TRBJ1-1,NA,CASNRGMNTEAFF,TGTGCCAGCAACAGGGGAATGAACACTGAAGCTTTCTTT
NA,TRBV20-1,TRBJ2-3,many,CSARDPQRPPLTDTQYF,TGCAGTGCTAGAGATCCTCAACGTCCCCCTTTAACAGATACGCAGTATTTT
NA,TRBV5-1,TRBJ2-1,many,CASSPQGSSYNEQFF,TGCGCCAGCAGCCCCCAGGGGAGCTCCTACAATGAGCAGTTCTTC
NA,TRBV12-3/TRBV12-4,TRBJ1-2,few,CASSFGGPTF,TGTGCCAGCAGTTTCGGAGGACCAACCTTC
NA,TRBV5-1,TRBJ2-7,medium-sized,CASSLEILDEQYF,TGCGCCAGCAGCTTGGAAATATTGGACGAGCAGTACTTC
NA,TRBV27,TRBJ2-7,few,CASTPSGHFYEQYF,TGTGCCAGCACCCCCTCGGGACATTTCTACGAGCAGTACTTC
NA,TRBV9,TRBJ1-2,NA,CASSATPPGAYGYTF,TGTGCCAGCAGCGCCACTCCTCCGGGGGCCTATGGCTACACCTTC
TRBD1,TRBV11-2,TRBJ2-7,few,CASSLVVPLYRGTYEQYF,TGTGCCAGCAGCTTAGTCGTTCCACTTTACAGGGGGACCTACGAGCAGTACTTC
NA,TRBV1,TRBJ2-3,NA,CTSSPGTSTDTQYF,TGCACCAGCAGCCCCGGGACTAGCACAGATACGCAGTATTTT
NA,TRBV2,TRBJ2-2,NA,CASRGIWGDYTGELFF,TGTGCCAGCAGGGGTATATGGGGAGATTACACCGGGGAGCTGTTTTTT
NA,TRBV30,TRBJ2-1,NA,CAWSVRLGDYNEQFF,TGTGCCTGGAGTGTCAGACTGGGGGACTACAATGAGCAGTTCTTC
NA,TRBV24-1,TRBJ1-5,few,CATSDFKAGLSNQPQHF,TGTGCCACCAGTGATTTTAAGGCAGGACTAAGCAATCAGCCCCAGCATTTT
NA,TRBV6-5,TRBJ2-7,NA,CASSYWPTFSSYEQYF,TGTGCCAGCAGTTACTGGCCGACGTTTAGCTCCTACGAGCAGTACTTC